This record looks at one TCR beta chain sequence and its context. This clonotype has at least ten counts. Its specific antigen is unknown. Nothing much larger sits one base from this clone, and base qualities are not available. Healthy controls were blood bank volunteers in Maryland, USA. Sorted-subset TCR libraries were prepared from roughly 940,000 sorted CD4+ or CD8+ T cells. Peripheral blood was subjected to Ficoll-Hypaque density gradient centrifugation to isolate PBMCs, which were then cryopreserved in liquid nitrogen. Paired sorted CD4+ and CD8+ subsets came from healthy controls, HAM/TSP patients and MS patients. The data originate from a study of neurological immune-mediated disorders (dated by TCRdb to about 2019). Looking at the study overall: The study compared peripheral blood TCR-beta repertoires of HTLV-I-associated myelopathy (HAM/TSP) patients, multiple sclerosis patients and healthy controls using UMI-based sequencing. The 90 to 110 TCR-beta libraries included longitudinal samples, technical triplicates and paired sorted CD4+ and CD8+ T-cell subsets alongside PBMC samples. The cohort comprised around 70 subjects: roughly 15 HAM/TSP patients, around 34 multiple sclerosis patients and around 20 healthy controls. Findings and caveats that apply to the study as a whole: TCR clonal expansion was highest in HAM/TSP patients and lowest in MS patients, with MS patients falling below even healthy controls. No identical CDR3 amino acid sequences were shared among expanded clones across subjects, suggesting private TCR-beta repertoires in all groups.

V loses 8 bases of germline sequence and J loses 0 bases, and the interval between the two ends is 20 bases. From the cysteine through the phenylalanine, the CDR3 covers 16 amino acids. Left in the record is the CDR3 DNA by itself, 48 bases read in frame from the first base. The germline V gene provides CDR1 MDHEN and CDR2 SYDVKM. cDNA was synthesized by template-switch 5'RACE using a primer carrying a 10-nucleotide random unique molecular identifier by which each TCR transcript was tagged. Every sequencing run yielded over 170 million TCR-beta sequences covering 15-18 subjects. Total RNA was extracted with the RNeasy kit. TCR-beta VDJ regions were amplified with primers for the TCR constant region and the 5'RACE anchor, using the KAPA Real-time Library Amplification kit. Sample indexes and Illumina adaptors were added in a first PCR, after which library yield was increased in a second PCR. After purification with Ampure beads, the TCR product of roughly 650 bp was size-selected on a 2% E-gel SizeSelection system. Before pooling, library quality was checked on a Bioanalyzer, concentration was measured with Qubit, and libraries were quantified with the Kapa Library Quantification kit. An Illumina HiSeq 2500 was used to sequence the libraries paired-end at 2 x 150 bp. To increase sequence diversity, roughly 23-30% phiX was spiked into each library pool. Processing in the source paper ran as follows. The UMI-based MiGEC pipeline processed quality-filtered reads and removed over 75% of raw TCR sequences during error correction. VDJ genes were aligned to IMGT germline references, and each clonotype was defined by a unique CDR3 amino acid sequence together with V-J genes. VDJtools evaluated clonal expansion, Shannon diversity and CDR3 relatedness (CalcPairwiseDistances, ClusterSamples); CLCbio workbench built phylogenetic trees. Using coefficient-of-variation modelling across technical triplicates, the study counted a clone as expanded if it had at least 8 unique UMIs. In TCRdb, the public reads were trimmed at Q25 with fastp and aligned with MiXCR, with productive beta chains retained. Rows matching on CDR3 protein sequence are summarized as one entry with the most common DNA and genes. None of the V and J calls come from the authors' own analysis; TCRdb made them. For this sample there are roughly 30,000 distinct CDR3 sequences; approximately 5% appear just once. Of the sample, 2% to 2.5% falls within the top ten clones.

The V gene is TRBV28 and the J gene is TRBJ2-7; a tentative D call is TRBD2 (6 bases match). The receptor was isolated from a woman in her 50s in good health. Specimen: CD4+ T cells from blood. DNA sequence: TGTGCCAGCCATTCGGCCCGGGTAGCGGCCTCCTACGAGCAGTACTTC. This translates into CASHSARVAASYEQYF.